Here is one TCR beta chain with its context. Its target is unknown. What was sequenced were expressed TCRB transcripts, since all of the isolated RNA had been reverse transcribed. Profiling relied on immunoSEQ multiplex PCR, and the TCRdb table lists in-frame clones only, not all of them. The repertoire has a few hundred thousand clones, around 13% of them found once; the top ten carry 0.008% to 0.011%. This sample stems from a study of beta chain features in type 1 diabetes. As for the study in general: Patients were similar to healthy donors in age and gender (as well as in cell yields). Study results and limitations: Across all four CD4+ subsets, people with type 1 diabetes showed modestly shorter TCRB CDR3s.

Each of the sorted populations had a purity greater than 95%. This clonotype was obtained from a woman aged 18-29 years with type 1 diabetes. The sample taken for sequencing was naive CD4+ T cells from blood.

CDR3 region: CASSLVGGAYGYTF. The CDR3 DNA is TGTGCCAGCAGCTTAGTTGGAGGGGCGTATGGCTACACCTTC. The gene calls are TRBV7-2 and TRBJ1-2; D is perhaps TRBD1 (5 bases). The germline CDR1 and CDR2 sequences are SGHTA and FQGNSA. The CDR3 spans 14 residues. V shed 1 base and J shed 5 bases, with 11 bases lying between them. The entire variable domain, with the rest obtained from reference TRBV7-2 and TRBJ1-2, is as follows: GAGVSQSPSNKVTEKGKDVELRCDPISGHTALYWYRQSLGQGLEFLIYFQGNSAPDKSGLPSDRFSAERTGGSVSTLTIQRTQQEDSAVYLCASSLVGGAYGYTFGSGTRLTVV.